Sequencing of this TCR beta chain was carried out in a study of Graves' ophthalmopathy and Graves' hyperthyroidism. This clonotype has at least ten counts. Clinicians made diagnoses from clinical symptoms, serum thyroxine, TRAb, thyroid ultrasound and orbital computed tomography. CDR3 regions of TCR beta were amplified from RNA transcripts. First-round RT-PCR employed HTBI primers, with a second-round multiplex PCR after it. Each CDR3 protein gets one entry after TCRdb re-called the multiplex PCR reads with MiXCR. The table lists about 210,000 distinct CDR3 sequences, 25% to 30% of them singletons, with approximately 9.1% in the top ten. There are 12 residues in the CDR3. The germline gives CDR1 MDHEN, CDR2 SYDVKM. Trimming removed 2 bases from V and 11 bases from J, with 12 bases in between.

V is TRBV28 and J is TRBJ1-2, with unresolved D. This receptor was obtained from a man aged 50-60 years with Graves' ophthalmopathy. Sequences were obtained from peripheral blood. The CDR3 sequence: CASSLRAPGYTF. CDR3 DNA sequence: TGTGCCAGCAGTTTACGGGCCCCAGGTTACACCTTC.